The 27 T cell receptor beta chains below were found in one sample sequenced in a study of blood T cell repertoires in COVID-19. Repertoires were generated with immunoSEQ multiplex PCR, while TCRdb's copy carries only in-frame clones and drops some. The table records over 200,000 clones, 88% of them present only once. The sample taken for sequencing was peripheral blood. Source of these receptors: a young woman with acute or convalescent COVID-19.

J is TRBJ2-5 and V is TRBV6-2 or TRBV6-3; 7 bases are a match to TRBD1. Trimming took 7 bases from V and 2 from J; bases not matched to a gene: 16. Germline assignment: CDR1 MNHEY and CDR2 SVGEGT. The CDR3 consists of 17 residues. Written as DNA, the CDR3 is TGTGCCAGCACCCCCGCCCGGGACAGACGGCGGCAAGAGACCCAGTACTTC. As protein: CASTPARDRRRQETQYF.

The chain joins TRBV11-3 to TRBJ2-1, with D possibly being TRBD2 (5 bases). Germline assignment: CDR1 SGHNT and CDR2 YENEEA. With 5 bases removed from V and 11 bases from J, the gap between germline ends came to 19 bases. The CDR3 is 14 amino acids. The CDR3 is CASSRTRNQAQQFF. The CDR3 DNA is TGTGCCAGCAGCCGAACTAGAAATCAAGCGCAGCAGTTCTTC.

The chain links TRBV4-3 to TRBJ2-7, with 13 bases aligning to TRBD2. Germline CDR1 and CDR2: LGHNA and YSLEER. This CDR3 is 15 amino acids long. The V gene end was trimmed by 3 bases and the J gene end by 3 bases; junction bases not matched to a gene: 2. CDR3 nucleotides: TGCGCCAGCAGCCAGGGACTAGCGGGACGCTACGAGCAGTACTTC. Translating gives CASSQGLAGRYEQYF.

The chain carries TRBV7-2 and TRBJ2-1; a possible D gene is TRBD2 (5 bases). Germline V gene data show CDR1 as SGHTA and CDR2 as FQGNSA. Trimming pared 0 bases from V and 4 bases from J, leaving 10 bases between. The CDR3 loop spans 15 amino acids. In nucleotides, the CDR3 is TGTGCCAGCAGCTTAGCCCGAGGGCCGTACAATGAGCAGTTCTTC. This gives the protein CASSLARGPYNEQFF.

The CDR3 region has the DNA TGTGCCAGCAGCTCCAGGATTGGCGGGGAGCTGTTTTTT. The encoded protein is CASSSRIGGELFF. The chain couples TRBV9 to TRBJ2-2; no firm D call. V dropped 4 bases and J dropped 7 bases, with 11 bases sitting between them. Per germline, CDR1 SGDLS and CDR2 YYNGEE. CDR3 size: 13 residues. Full variable domain (remainder filled in from reference TRBV9 and TRBJ2-2): DSGVTQTPKHLITATGQRVTLRCSPRSGDLSVYWYQQSLDQGLQFLIQYYNGEERAKGNILERFSAQQFPDLHSELNLSSLELGDSALYFCASSSRIGGELFFGEGSRLTVL.

The chain combines TRBV11-3 with TRBJ2-7; 7 bases align to TRBD2. Germline lookup yields CDR1 SGHNT and CDR2 YENEEA. V lost 5 bases, J lost 6 bases, and 10 bases stayed unmatched. The CDR3 has 14 residues. The CDR3 sequence is CASSPTTSVGEQYF. The CDR3 DNA follows: TGTGCCAGCAGCCCAACCACTAGCGTCGGCGAGCAGTACTTC.

The V call is TRBV2, the J call TRBJ1-4, with 7 bases lining up with TRBD1. The CDR3 runs 14 residues. The trim removed 6 bases at V and 2 bases at J, leaving 3 bases unmatched. Germline V gives CDR1 SNHLY, CDR2 FYNNEI. CDR3 region: CASSETGTNEKLFF. Here the CDR3 DNA reads TGTGCCAGCAGCGAGACAGGGACTAATGAAAAACTGTTTTTT.

V is TRBV11-2 and J is TRBJ2-3; 14 nucleotides match TRBD2. CDR3 length: 19 amino acids. Germline CDR1 reads SGHAT; CDR2 reads FQNNGV. The V gene end was trimmed by 0 bases and the J gene end by 2 bases; junction bases not matched to a gene: 7. The CDR3 sequence: CASSLEATSGRALTDTQYF. The CDR3 region has the DNA TGTGCCAGCAGCTTAGAGGCGACTAGCGGGAGGGCCCTCACAGATACGCAGTATTTT.

As for this clone: The missing conserved phenylalanine or tryptophan at the end of this CDR3 makes a read error likely. The DNA is omitted, as the CDR3 cannot be located on it reliably, and the CDR3 follows TCRdb's listing. The chain has TRBV11-1 and TRBJ2-7; the table names TRBD2, a call not compared with the DNA. Germline loops: CDR1 SGHAT, CDR2 FQDESV (reference sequence). The CDR3 extends over 12 residues, inclusive of both ends. The CDR3 loop is CASSSGVAGEKL.

The gene calls are TRBV29-1 and TRBJ2-1; 7 positions match TRBD1. This CDR3 is 11 amino acids long. Trimming cost V 6 bases and J 5 bases; bases outside gene matches: 1. Germline V gives CDR1 SQVTM, CDR2 ANQGSEA. CDR3: CSVDRNNEQFF. CDR3 nucleotides: TGCAGCGTGGACAGGAACAATGAGCAGTTCTTC.

This chain uses TRBV27 with TRBJ2-3; D perhaps matches TRBD1 (6 bases). The V end lost 5 bases, the J end lost 0 bases, and 9 bases lay between the germline ends. In germline, CDR1 is MNHEY, CDR2 SMNVEV (reference sequence). The CDR3 length is 14 residues. Written as DNA, the CDR3 is TGTGCCAGCAGTAGGGGGTCTAGCACAGATACGCAGTATTTT. Protein product: CASSRGSSTDTQYF.

This chain uses TRBV7-6 with TRBJ2-2; D remains ambiguous. CDR1 is SGHVS, CDR2 FNYEAQ, per germline. V was pared by 5 bases and J by 0 bases, with 13 bases between. This CDR3 has 16 residues. This CDR3 reads CASSQEAITNTGELFF. The CDR3 DNA is TGTGCCAGCAGCCAAGAGGCGATCACGAACACCGGGGAGCTGTTTTTT.

The gene calls are TRBV2 and TRBJ2-7; TRBD2 matches at 14 bases. V lost 8 bases to trimming and J lost 6 bases; unmatched junction nucleotides: 12. The CDR3 contains 16 residues. From germline, CDR1 is SNHLY and CDR2 FYNNEI. The CDR3 coding sequence is TGTGCCAGCTTTCGCGGGACTAGCGGGAGCCGGAGCGAGCAGTACTTC. Protein product: CASFRGTSGSRSEQYF. The full variable domain, with the rest looked up from reference TRBV2 and TRBJ2-7, is EPEVTQTPSHQVTQMGQEVILRCVPISNHLYFYWYRQILGQKVEFLVSFYNNEISEKSEIFDDQFSVERPDGSNFTLKIRSTKLEDSAMYFCASFRGTSGSRSEQYFGPGTRLTVT.

V and J are TRBV18 and TRBJ1-5, with D perhaps matching TRBD1 (6 bases). The V gene's germline CDR1 is KGHSH and CDR2 LQKENI. Between the trimmed V and J ends, which lost 4 bases and 5 bases, there was a span of 15 bases. The CDR3 totals 15 residues. The chain's CDR3 is CASSRTGKRDQPQHF. DNA of the CDR3: TGTGCCAGCTCACGTACAGGGAAAAGGGATCAGCCCCAGCATTTT.

This clone appeared once. The V and J genes are TRBV18 and TRBJ2-2, with TRBD2 matching 8 bases. CDR1 is KGHSH, CDR2 LQKENI, per germline. J was trimmed by 1 base and V by 2 bases; bases with no gene match: 24. The CDR3 length is 23 residues. The CDR3 protein is CASSPEFLSRGGVLAGNTGELFF. The CDR3, as DNA: TGTGCCAGCTCACCAGAGTTCTTATCTCGGGGGGGGGTCCTGGCAGGGAACACCGGGGAGCTGTTTTTT.

This sequence joins TRBV6-1 and TRBJ2-1; a weak D match, TRBD2 (6 bases). Trimming removed 4 bases from V and 0 bases from J, with 13 bases in between. The CDR3 is 16 amino acids. Germline loops: CDR1 MNHNS, CDR2 SASEGT. CDR3 sequence: CASSAPRGSSYNEQFF. The CDR3 DNA reads as TGTGCCAGCAGTGCCCCGCGGGGAAGCTCCTACAATGAGCAGTTCTTC.

This clone appeared a few times. The V and J genes are TRBV6-5 and TRBJ2-7; D perhaps matches TRBD1 (5 bases). This CDR3 contains 13 residues. Germline lookup yields CDR1 MNHEY and CDR2 SVGAGI. The V and J ends lost 4 bases and 0 bases respectively, with 7 bases between them. The CDR3 sequence is CASSFGASYEQYF. The CDR3 DNA reads as TGTGCCAGCAGTTTTGGGGCCTCCTACGAGCAGTACTTC.

The chain links TRBV9 to TRBJ2-1, with TRBD2 matching over 12 bases. This CDR3 region has 17 residues. Germline trimming cut 0 bases from V and 0 bases from J; bases unmatched to any gene: 1. Germline CDR1 reads SGDLS; CDR2 reads YYNGEE. Here the CDR3 reads CASSVASGRVSYNEQFF. In DNA, the CDR3 is TGTGCCAGCAGCGTAGCTAGCGGGAGGGTCTCCTACAATGAGCAGTTCTTC.

The chain is built from TRBV9 and TRBJ2-1; 8 bases fit TRBD2. This CDR3 region has 16 residues. Trimming at V came to 0 bases and at J to 2 bases, leaving 4 bases not matched to a gene. The germline gives CDR1 SGDLS, CDR2 YYNGEE. In nucleotides, the CDR3 is TGTGCCAGCAGCGTAGGTACTAGCGGTACCTACAATGAGCAGTTCTTC. Amino acid sequence: CASSVGTSGTYNEQFF.

The chain recombines TRBV29-1 with TRBJ1-5; D is undetermined. CDR3 size: 12 residues. V lost 7 bases and J 3 bases, leaving 10 bases between the germline ends. Per germline, CDR1 SQVTM and CDR2 ANQGSEA. CDR3 nucleotides: TGCAGCGCCCCCCCCCACAATCAGCCCCAGCATTTT. It codes for CSAPPHNQPQHF.

The rearrangement links TRBV6-5 to TRBJ1-5; D is unclear. There are 13 residues in the CDR3. V lost 8 bases to trimming and J lost 10 bases, with 18 bases between them. Germline CDR1 MNHEY, CDR2 SVGAGI. The CDR3 nucleotides are TGTGCCAGCCGAGAGGACGGGAAAAGCCCCCAGCATTTT. It codes for CASREDGKSPQHF.

The chain employs TRBV29-1 and TRBJ1-3; no clear D. Germline-derived CDR1 and CDR2 are SQVTM and ANQGSEA. The V and J ends lost 4 bases and 4 bases respectively, with 14 bases between them. This CDR3 is built from 14 residues. CDR3 in DNA: TGCAGCGTTGTTGACCAAGGGAGAGGAAACACCATATATTTT. Protein product: CSVVDQGRGNTIYF.

This sequence joins TRBV5-1 and TRBJ2-6; weak D call: TRBD2 (5 bases). This CDR3 contains 16 residues. CDR1 SGHRS and CDR2 YFSETQ come from the germline V gene. The V end was cut by 3 bases, the J end by 2 bases, with 12 bases between. This CDR3 is CASSWRSGAGANVLTF. CDR3 nucleotides: TGCGCCAGCAGCTGGAGGTCTGGCGCTGGGGCCAACGTCCTGACTTTC. Full variable domain (outside the CDR3, taken from reference TRBV5-1 and TRBJ2-6): KAGVTQTPRYLIKTRGQQVTLSCSPISGHRSVSWYQQTPGQGLQFLFEYFSETQRNKGNFPGRFSGRQFSNSRSEMNVSTLELGDSALYLCASSWRSGAGANVLTFGAGSRLTVL.

The V and J genes are TRBV2 and TRBJ1-5, with TRBD1 identical over 7 bases. CDR1 is SNHLY and CDR2 is FYNNEI in the germline V gene. The CDR3 sequence is 14 residues long. V shed 3 bases, J shed 3 bases, and the junction held 2 bases outside the gene matches. The CDR3 sequence: CASSDTGVNQPQHF. The CDR3 bases are TGTGCCAGCAGTGATACAGGGGTCAATCAGCCCCAGCATTTT. The entire variable domain, with the rest obtained from reference TRBV2 and TRBJ1-5, is as follows: EPEVTQTPSHQVTQMGQEVILRCVPISNHLYFYWYRQILGQKVEFLVSFYNNEISEKSEIFDDQFSVERPDGSNFTLKIRSTKLEDSAMYFCASSDTGVNQPQHFGDGTRLSIL.

The rearrangement joins TRBV13 to TRBJ2-1; D remains ambiguous. CDR3 length: 13 residues. The V and J ends lost 3 bases and 4 bases respectively, with 7 bases between them. Germline V gene lookup returns CDR1 PRHDT and CDR2 FYEKMQ (reference sequence). CDR3 residues: CASSFEDYNEQFF. In DNA form, the CDR3 reads TGTGCCAGCAGCTTTGAGGATTACAATGAGCAGTTCTTC.

This chain joins TRBV4-2 and TRBJ2-3; 7 bases are a match to TRBD2. Looked up from germline, CDR1 is LGHNA and CDR2 is YNFKEQ. Trimming at V came to 0 bases and at J to 5 bases, leaving 11 bases not matched to a gene. The CDR3 is 17 residues long. CDR3 nucleotides: TGTGCCAGCAGCCAAGAAAATGGGGAGGGCCGCATAGATACGCAGTATTTT. Amino acids: CASSQENGEGRIDTQYF.

This clone was observed a single time. The chain employs TRBV7-6 and TRBJ2-7; 11 bases map to TRBD1. From germline, CDR1 is SGHVS and CDR2 FNYEAQ. The CDR3 is 13 amino acids. Germline trimming cut 6 bases from V and 3 bases from J; bases unmatched to any gene: 1. CDR3 sequence (DNA): TGTGCCAGCAGGGGGACAGGGGGCTACGAGCAGTACTTC. The encoded protein is CASRGTGGYEQYF.